The clone carrying this T cell receptor beta chain appeared a few times. This entry is derived from a study of blood T cell repertoires in COVID-19. V gave up 1 base and J gave up 3 bases, with 13 bases separating them. Germline loops: CDR1 LGHNA, CDR2 YSLEER. The CDR3 spans 15 residues. The protocol was immunoSEQ multiplex PCR, while the TCRdb copy is restricted to in-frame clones and leaves out a portion. The repertoire has about 130,000 clones, roughly three quarters of them found once; the top ten carry 4.5% to 5%. This chain links TRBV4-3 with TRBJ2-7; the D gene is possibly TRBD2 (7 bases). What was sequenced was peripheral blood. The TCR comes from a woman in her seventies with COVID-19, enrolled during active disease. The CDR3 reads CASSQAAGAGYEQYF. CDR3 nucleotide sequence: TGCGCCAGCAGCCAAGCCGCGGGGGCGGGCTACGAGCAGTACTTC.